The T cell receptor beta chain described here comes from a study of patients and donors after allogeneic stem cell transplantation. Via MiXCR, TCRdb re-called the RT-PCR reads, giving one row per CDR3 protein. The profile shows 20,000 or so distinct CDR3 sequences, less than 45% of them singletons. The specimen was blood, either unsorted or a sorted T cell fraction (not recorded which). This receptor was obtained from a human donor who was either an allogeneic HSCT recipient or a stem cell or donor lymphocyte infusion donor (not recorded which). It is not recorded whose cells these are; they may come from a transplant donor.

The CDR3 nucleotides read TGTGCCAGCAGTGTCTCGTCCGGGACAGGGGGGAGAGAGACCCAGTACTTC. It codes for CASSVSSGTGGRETQYF. This chain joins TRBV6-5 and TRBJ2-5, with 11 bases identical to TRBD1. V was pared by 5 bases and J by 4 bases, with 12 bases of the junction left unmatched. The CDR3 loop spans 17 amino acids. The germline gives CDR1 MNHEY, CDR2 SVGAGI.